This passage covers 17 T cell receptor beta chains from one sample sequenced in a study of blood T cell repertoires in COVID-19. The table came from immunoSEQ multiplex PCR; TCRdb's copy has only in-frame clones and leaves some out. The table lists about 190,000 clones, 70% to 85% of them singletons. Sequencing was performed on peripheral blood. The receptors originated from a woman aged 50 to 60 with acute or convalescent COVID-19.

This chain joins TRBV9 and TRBJ2-1; the D gene is possibly TRBD2 (6 bases). This CDR3 is built from 15 residues. The V end lost 4 bases, the J end lost 0 bases, and 11 bases lay between the germline ends. The V gene's germline CDR1 is SGDLS and CDR2 YYNGEE. The CDR3 DNA sequence: TGTGCCAGCAGCCCCCGTAGCGGCTCCTACAATGAGCAGTTCTTC. Its protein is CASSPRSGSYNEQFF.

The V gene is TRBV19, the J gene TRBJ2-2, with D unresolved. The V and J ends lost 9 bases and 5 bases respectively, with 19 bases between them. Germline CDR1 and CDR2: LNHDA and SQIVND (reference sequence). The CDR3 has 15 residues. The CDR3 DNA follows: TGTGCCAGCACTTCAGGAACGGCTCGAACCGGGGAGCTGTTTTTT. It yields the protein CASTSGTARTGELFF.

V usage is TRBV7-9 and J usage is TRBJ2-1; TRBD2 aligns across 8 bases. CDR1 is SEHNR, CDR2 FQNEAQ, per germline (reference sequence). V trimming: 5 bases; J trimming: 5 bases; junction bases outside the gene matches: 11. The CDR3 runs to 16 residues. This CDR3 is CASSTSPIAGNNEQFF. For the CDR3, the DNA is TGTGCCAGCAGCACTAGCCCCATAGCGGGGAACAATGAGCAGTTCTTC.

This clone showed up just a few times. This same CDR3 is encoded by further DNA sequences in the sample. This chain joins TRBV27 and TRBJ2-1; 11 nucleotides agree with TRBD1. V trimming: 5 bases; J trimming: 3 bases; junction bases outside the gene matches: 3. This CDR3 is built from 15 residues. The germline V gene has CDR1 MNHEY and CDR2 SMNVEV (reference sequence). As DNA, the CDR3 is TGTGCCAGCAGTGACGGGACAGGGGGCTACAATGAGCAGTTCTTC. It yields the protein CASSDGTGGYNEQFF.

The chain is built from TRBV27 and TRBJ2-7; D remains ambiguous. CDR1 and CDR2 from the germline V gene are MNHEY and SMNVEV (reference sequence). There are 13 residues in the CDR3. V was trimmed by 5 bases and J by 2 bases, leaving 10 bases between them. CDR3 protein: CASSAGSAYEQYF. CDR3 nucleotides: TGTGCCAGCAGTGCCGGGTCCGCCTACGAGCAGTACTTC.

The V call is TRBV9, the J call TRBJ2-1; 8 bases line up with TRBD1. The J segment lost 10 bases and the V segment lost 4 bases, leaving 10 bases of the junction unmatched. CDR3 size: 14 residues. Germline V gives CDR1 SGDLS, CDR2 YYNGEE. The CDR3 spells CASSSIQGATEQFF. For the CDR3, the DNA is TGTGCCAGCAGCTCTATCCAGGGGGCCACCGAGCAGTTCTTC.

The chain has TRBV20-1 and TRBJ2-7, with TRBD1 matching 7 bases. Trimming removed 3 bases from V and 5 bases from J; junction bases left unmatched: 19. CDR1 is DFQATT and CDR2 is SNEGSKA in the germline V gene (reference sequence). The CDR3 consists of 17 residues. In nucleotides, the CDR3 is TGCAGTGCTAGTGGCCCTCCTTCGCAGGGGGTAGCCCACGAGCAGTACTTC. This gives the protein CSASGPPSQGVAHEQYF.

V is TRBV28 and J is TRBJ2-2; TRBD2 aligns across 7 bases. Germline CDR1 reads MDHEN; CDR2 reads SYDVKM. The CDR3 totals 15 residues. J lost 1 base, V lost 7 bases, and 6 bases had no gene match. The CDR3 spells CASKLAPMNTGELFF. CDR3 DNA sequence: TGTGCCAGCAAACTAGCGCCCATGAACACCGGGGAGCTGTTTTTT.

The chain is built from TRBV21-1 and TRBJ1-4; the D call TRBD1 from the table was never checked on the DNA. TRBV21-1 is a recognized pseudogene. The CDR3 covers 15 residues. This chain's CDR3 is CASLRHDSTNEKLFF. The CDR3 DNA sequence: TGTGCCAGCCTCCGACATGACAGCACGAATGAAAAACTGTTTTTT.

V is TRBV28 and J is TRBJ1-2, with a tentative D call TRBD1 (6 bases). This CDR3 contains 15 residues. Germline-derived CDR1 and CDR2 are MDHEN and SYDVKM. The V and J ends lost 6 bases and 4 bases respectively, with 18 bases between them. This CDR3 is CASSPMGARGYGYTF. The CDR3 DNA reads as TGTGCCAGCAGCCCCATGGGGGCTAGGGGCTATGGCTACACCTTC.

This clone was recorded a few times. The CDR3 does not close with the conserved phenylalanine or tryptophan, likely indicating a read error. No DNA is shown, since the ends of the CDR3 on it are uncertain; the CDR3 is the one TCRdb lists. The rearrangement joins TRBV19 to TRBJ2-7; TRBD1, the table's D call, lacks a check against the DNA. The CDR3 totals 16 residues, both ends included. Germline V gene sequence: CDR1 LNHDA, CDR2 SQIVND (reference sequence). The CDR3 protein is CASSICIGRSGQGIEG.

CDR3 residues: CASSPPRTPYEQYF. The CDR3 DNA reads as TGTGCCAGCTCACCACCCAGGACACCATACGAGCAGTACTTC. This chain links TRBV18 with TRBJ2-7; a weak D match, TRBD1 (5 bases). This CDR3 contains 14 residues. Deletions cut 0 bases from V and 4 bases from J, with 10 bases between. Looked up from germline, CDR1 is KGHSH and CDR2 is LQKENI.

The chain recombines TRBV27 with TRBJ2-7; D is perhaps TRBD1 (6 bases). There are 15 residues in the CDR3. V was trimmed by 7 bases and J by 1 base, leaving 17 bases between them. The germline V gene has CDR1 MNHEY and CDR2 SMNVEV (reference sequence). CDR3 bases: TGTGCCAGCATACCTTTCGGGACAAAATCCTACGAGCAGTACTTC. The encoded protein is CASIPFGTKSYEQYF.

Many counts were recorded for this clone. The V and J genes are TRBV6-6 and TRBJ1-2, with D uncertain. Germline V gives CDR1 MNHNY, CDR2 SVGAGI (reference sequence). The CDR3 is 14 residues long. The germline V and J ends were trimmed by 0 bases and 8 bases, with 13 bases remaining between them. The CDR3 here is CASSYSQTSPGYTF. In DNA, the CDR3 is TGTGCCAGCAGTTACTCTCAGACTTCCCCCGGCTACACCTTC.

This rearrangement joins TRBV10-3 to TRBJ1-2; 7 bases map to TRBD1. The CDR3 length is 12 residues. Germline CDR1 and CDR2: ENHRY and SYGVKD. The trim removed 7 bases at V and 4 bases at J, leaving 3 bases unmatched. CDR3 sequence (DNA): TGTGCCATCAAGGGGGACAGCTATGGCTACACCTTC. Amino acids: CAIKGDSYGYTF.

The J gene is TRBJ1-5, the V gene TRBV19, with 7 bases aligning to TRBD1. Germline V gene sequence: CDR1 LNHDA, CDR2 SQIVND (reference sequence). V shed 9 bases, J shed 3 bases, and the junction held 14 bases outside the gene matches. The CDR3 length is 16 residues. The CDR3 spells CASDRDRSYSNQPQHF. CDR3 DNA: TGTGCCAGCGACCGGGACAGATCTTATTCCAATCAGCCCCAGCATTTT.

The V gene is TRBV5-4, the J gene TRBJ2-6; 12 nucleotides agree with TRBD1. The CDR3 length is 17 residues. Looked up from germline, CDR1 is SGHNT and CDR2 is YYREEE (reference sequence). Trimming took 4 bases from V and 2 from J; bases not matched to a gene: 4. Here the CDR3 reads CASSRDRGRTGANVLTF. The CDR3 DNA reads as TGTGCCAGCAGCCGGGACAGGGGGCGCACTGGGGCCAACGTCCTGACTTTC.